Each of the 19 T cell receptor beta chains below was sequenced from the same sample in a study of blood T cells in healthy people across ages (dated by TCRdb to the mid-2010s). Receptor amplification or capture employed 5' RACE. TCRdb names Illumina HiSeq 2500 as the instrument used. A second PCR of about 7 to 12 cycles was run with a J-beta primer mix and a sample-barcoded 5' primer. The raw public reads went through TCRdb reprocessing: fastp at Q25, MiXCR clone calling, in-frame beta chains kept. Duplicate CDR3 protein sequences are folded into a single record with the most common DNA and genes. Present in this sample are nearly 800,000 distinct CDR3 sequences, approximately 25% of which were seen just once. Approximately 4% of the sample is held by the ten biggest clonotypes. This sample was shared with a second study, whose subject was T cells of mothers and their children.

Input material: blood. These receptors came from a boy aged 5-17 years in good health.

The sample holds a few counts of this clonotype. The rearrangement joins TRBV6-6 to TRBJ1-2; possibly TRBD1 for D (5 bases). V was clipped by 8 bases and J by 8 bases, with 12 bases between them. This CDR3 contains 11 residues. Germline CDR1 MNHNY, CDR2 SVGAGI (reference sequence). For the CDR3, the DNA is TGTGCCAGCTCCAGGGAGAACGGCTACACCTTC. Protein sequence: CASSRENGYTF.

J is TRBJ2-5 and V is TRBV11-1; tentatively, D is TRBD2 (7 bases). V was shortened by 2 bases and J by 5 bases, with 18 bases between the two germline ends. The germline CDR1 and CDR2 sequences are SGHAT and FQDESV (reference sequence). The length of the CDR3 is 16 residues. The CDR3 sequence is CASSLSGTREWETQYF. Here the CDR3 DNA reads TGTGCCAGCAGCTTAAGCGGGACAAGGGAATGGGAGACCCAGTACTTC. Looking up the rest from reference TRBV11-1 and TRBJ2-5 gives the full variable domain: EAEVAQSPRYKITEKSQAVAFWCDPISGHATLYWYRQILGQGPELLVQFQDESVVDDSQLPKDRFSAERLKGVDSTLKIQPAELGDSAMYLCASSLSGTREWETQYFGPGTRLLVL.

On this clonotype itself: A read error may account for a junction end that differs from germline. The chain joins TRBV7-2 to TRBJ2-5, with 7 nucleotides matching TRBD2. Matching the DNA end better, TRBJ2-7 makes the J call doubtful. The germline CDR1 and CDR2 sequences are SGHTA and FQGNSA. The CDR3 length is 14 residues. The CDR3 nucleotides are TGTGCCAGCAGCCTAGCTTTAGGGGAGGGCGAGCAGTACTTC. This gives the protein CASSLALGEGEQYF.

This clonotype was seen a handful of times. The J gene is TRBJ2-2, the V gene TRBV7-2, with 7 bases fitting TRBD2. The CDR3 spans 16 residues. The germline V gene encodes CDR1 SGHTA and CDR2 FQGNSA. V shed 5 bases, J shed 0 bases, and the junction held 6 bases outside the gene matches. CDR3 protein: CASSTTGLANTGELFF. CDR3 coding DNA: TGTGCCAGCAGCACGACCGGACTAGCGAACACCGGGGAGCTGTTTTTT.

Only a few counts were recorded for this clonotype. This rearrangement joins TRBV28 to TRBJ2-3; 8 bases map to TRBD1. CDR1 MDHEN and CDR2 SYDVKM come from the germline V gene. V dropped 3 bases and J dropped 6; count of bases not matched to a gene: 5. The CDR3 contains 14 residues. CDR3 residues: CASSFLDRGDTQYF. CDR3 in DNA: TGTGCCAGCAGTTTCTTAGACAGGGGCGATACGCAGTATTTT.

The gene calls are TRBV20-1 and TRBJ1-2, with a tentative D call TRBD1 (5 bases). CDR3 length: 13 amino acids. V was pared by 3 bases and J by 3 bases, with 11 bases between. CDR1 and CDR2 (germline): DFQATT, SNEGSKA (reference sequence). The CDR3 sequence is CSARGQGDYGYTF. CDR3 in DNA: TGCAGTGCTAGGGGTCAGGGAGACTATGGCTACACCTTC.

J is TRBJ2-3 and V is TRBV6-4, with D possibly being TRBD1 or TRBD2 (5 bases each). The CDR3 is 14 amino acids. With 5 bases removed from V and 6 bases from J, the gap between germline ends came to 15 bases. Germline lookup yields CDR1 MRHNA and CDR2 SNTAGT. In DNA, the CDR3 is TGTGCCAGCAGTCGAGGGGTCGAGTCGGATACGCAGTATTTT. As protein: CASSRGVESDTQYF.

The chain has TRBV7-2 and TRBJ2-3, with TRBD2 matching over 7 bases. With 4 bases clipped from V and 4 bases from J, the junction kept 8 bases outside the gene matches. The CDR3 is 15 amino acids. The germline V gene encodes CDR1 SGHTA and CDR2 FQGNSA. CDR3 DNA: TGTGCCAGCAGCTACGGGGGGATAGCACCAGATACGCAGTATTTT. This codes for CASSYGGIAPDTQYF.

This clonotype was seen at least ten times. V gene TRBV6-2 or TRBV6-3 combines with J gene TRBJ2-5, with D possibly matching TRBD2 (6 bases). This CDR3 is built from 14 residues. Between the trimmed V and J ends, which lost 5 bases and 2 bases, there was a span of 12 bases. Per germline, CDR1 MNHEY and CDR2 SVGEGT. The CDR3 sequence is CASSGRLGQETQYF. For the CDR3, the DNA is TGTGCCAGCAGTGGCCGACTAGGGCAAGAGACCCAGTACTTC.

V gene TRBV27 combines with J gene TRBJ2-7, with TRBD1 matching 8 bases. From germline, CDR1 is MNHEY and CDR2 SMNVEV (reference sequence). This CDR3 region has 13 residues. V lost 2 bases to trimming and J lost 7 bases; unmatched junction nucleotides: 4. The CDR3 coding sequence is TGTGCCAGCAGTTTAGGACAGGGTGAAGAGCAGTACTTC. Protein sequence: CASSLGQGEEQYF.

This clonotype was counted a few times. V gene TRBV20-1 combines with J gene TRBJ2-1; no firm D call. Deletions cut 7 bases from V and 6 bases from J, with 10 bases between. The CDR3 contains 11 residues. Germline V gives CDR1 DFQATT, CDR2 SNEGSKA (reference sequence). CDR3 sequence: CSVSPSNEQFF. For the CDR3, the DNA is TGCAGTGTATCCCCTTCCAATGAGCAGTTCTTC.

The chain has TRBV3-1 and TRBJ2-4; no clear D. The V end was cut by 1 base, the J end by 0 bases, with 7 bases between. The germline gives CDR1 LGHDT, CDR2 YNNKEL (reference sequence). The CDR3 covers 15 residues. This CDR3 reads CASSQGSKAKNIQYF. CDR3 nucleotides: TGTGCCAGCAGCCAAGGTAGTAAAGCCAAAAACATTCAGTACTTC.

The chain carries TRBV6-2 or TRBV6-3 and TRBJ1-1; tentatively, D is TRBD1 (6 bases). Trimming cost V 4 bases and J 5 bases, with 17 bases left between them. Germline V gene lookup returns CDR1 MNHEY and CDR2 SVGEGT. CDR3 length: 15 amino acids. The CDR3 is CASSWNVRGSTEAFF. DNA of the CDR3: TGTGCCAGCAGTTGGAATGTCAGGGGTTCAACTGAAGCTTTCTTT.

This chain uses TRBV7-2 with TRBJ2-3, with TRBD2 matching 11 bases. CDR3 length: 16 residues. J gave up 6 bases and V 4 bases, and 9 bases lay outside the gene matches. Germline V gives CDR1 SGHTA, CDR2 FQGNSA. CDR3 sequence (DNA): TGTGCCAGCAGCTCCCTAGCGGGGGGCAACTATGATACGCAGTATTTT. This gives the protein CASSSLAGGNYDTQYF.

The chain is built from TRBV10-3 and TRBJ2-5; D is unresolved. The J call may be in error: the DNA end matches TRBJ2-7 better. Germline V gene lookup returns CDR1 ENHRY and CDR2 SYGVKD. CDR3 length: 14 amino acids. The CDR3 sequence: CAIRDVADSYEQYF. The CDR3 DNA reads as TGTGCCATCAGAGACGTGGCAGACTCCTACGAGCAGTACTTC.

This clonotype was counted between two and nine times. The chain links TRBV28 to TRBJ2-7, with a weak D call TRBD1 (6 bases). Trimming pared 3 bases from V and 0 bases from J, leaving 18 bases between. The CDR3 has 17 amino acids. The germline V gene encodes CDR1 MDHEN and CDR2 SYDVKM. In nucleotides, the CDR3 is TGTGCCAGCAGTTTTAAAATCTCCGGACAGAGCTCCTACGAGCAGTACTTC. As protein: CASSFKISGQSSYEQYF.

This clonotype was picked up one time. This chain's CDR3 is CASSARHTRNSPLHF. The CDR3 bases are TGTGCCAGCAGCGCTCGGCACACCAGGAATTCACCCCTCCACTTT. V is TRBV9 and J is TRBJ1-6; D is ambiguous. Trimming removed 3 bases at V and 7 bases at J, with 14 bases between. The CDR3 sequence is 15 residues long. Germline V CDR1 and CDR2: SGDLS, YYNGEE. Full variable domain (rest looked up from reference TRBV9 and TRBJ1-6): DSGVTQTPKHLITATGQRVTLRCSPRSGDLSVYWYQQSLDQGLQFLIQYYNGEERAKGNILERFSAQQFPDLHSELNLSSLELGDSALYFCASSARHTRNSPLHFGNGTRLTVT.

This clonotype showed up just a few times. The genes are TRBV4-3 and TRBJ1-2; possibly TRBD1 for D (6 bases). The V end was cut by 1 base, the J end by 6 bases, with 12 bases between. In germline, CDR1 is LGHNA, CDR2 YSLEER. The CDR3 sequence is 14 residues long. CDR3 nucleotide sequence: TGCGCCAGCAGCCAAGGCGGGACATACGATGGCTACACCTTC. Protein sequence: CASSQGGTYDGYTF.

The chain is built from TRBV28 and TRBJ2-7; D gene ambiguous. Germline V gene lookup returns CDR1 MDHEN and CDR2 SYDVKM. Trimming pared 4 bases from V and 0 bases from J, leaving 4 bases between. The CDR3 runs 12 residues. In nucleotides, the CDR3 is TGTGCCAGCAGTTGGCTCTCCTACGAGCAGTACTTC. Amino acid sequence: CASSWLSYEQYF.